The 17 T cell receptor beta chains listed next were all sequenced from one sample in a study of T cells in tuberculosis. Produced via immunoSEQ multiplex PCR; TCRdb's table is partial and in-frame only. The sample lists about 34,000 clones, approximately 97% occurring once. Source material: PBMCs. Receptors originate from a donor under 30 with latent tuberculosis or without tuberculosis infection.

This rearrangement joins TRBV6-4 to TRBJ2-3, with 8 bases fitting TRBD2. This CDR3 has 17 amino acids. Germline V gene data show CDR1 as MRHNA and CDR2 as SNTAGT. Trimming at V came to 0 bases and at J to 2 bases, leaving 7 bases not matched to a gene. The CDR3 DNA is TGTGCCAGCAGTGACTCGAATATCGGGGGGGCCACAGATACGCAGTATTTT. This encodes CASSDSNIGGATDTQYF.

This clone was seen just once. The V and J genes are TRBV11-2 and TRBJ1-2; D is perhaps TRBD1 (6 bases). V lost 5 bases and J 4 bases, leaving 14 bases between the germline ends. This CDR3 has 14 residues. CDR1 and CDR2 (germline): SGHAT, FQNNGV. The CDR3 loop is CASSGIRDIYGYTF. For the CDR3, the DNA is TGTGCCAGCAGCGGAATCCGGGACATCTATGGCTACACCTTC.

The V and J genes are TRBV29-1 and TRBJ2-1; D is perhaps TRBD1 (6 bases). V was trimmed by 4 bases and J by 0 bases, leaving 10 bases between them. This CDR3 contains 14 residues. Germline-derived CDR1 and CDR2 are SQVTM and ANQGSEA. The CDR3 loop is CSVVRDNSYNEQFF. CDR3 DNA sequence: TGCAGCGTTGTTAGGGACAACTCCTACAATGAGCAGTTCTTC.

The gene calls are TRBV5-4 and TRBJ2-5; 9 bases are shared with TRBD2. This CDR3 region has 14 residues. After removal of 6 bases from V and 3 bases from J, the junction contained 6 bases not matched to a gene. Germline V lookup: CDR1 SGHNT, CDR2 YYREEE (reference sequence). The CDR3 nucleotides are TGTGCCAGCACACTAGCGGGCCCTGAAGAGACCCAGTACTTC. It yields the protein CASTLAGPEETQYF.

J is TRBJ2-7 and V is TRBV2, with D unclear. V was clipped by 7 bases and J by 2 bases, with 9 bases between them. The CDR3 totals 12 residues. In germline, CDR1 is SNHLY, CDR2 FYNNEI. DNA of the CDR3: TGTGCCAGCACGAGAGAGCCCTACGAGCAGTACTTC. Translating gives CASTREPYEQYF. Full variable domain (rest looked up from reference TRBV2 and TRBJ2-7): EPEVTQTPSHQVTQMGQEVILRCVPISNHLYFYWYRQILGQKVEFLVSFYNNEISEKSEIFDDQFSVERPDGSNFTLKIRSTKLEDSAMYFCASTREPYEQYFGPGTRLTVT.

V usage is TRBV5-1 and J usage is TRBJ2-2; 11 nucleotides line up with TRBD1. The germline V gene has CDR1 SGHRS and CDR2 YFSETQ. The CDR3 has 18 amino acids. With V trimmed by 2 bases and J by 4 bases, 10 bases remained unmatched. The CDR3 bases are TGCGCCAGCAGCTTATGGGACAGGGGGAACCGGGGCACCGGGGAGCTGTTTTTT. It encodes CASSLWDRGNRGTGELFF.

The chain carries TRBV14 and TRBJ1-2; 10 bases align to TRBD1. The CDR3 extends over 15 amino acids. The germline V gene encodes CDR1 SGHDN and CDR2 FVKESK. Trimming cost V 3 bases and J 6 bases; bases outside gene matches: 7. CDR3 region: CASSHWDRGSNGYTF. CDR3 DNA sequence: TGTGCCAGCAGCCATTGGGACAGGGGAAGTAATGGCTACACCTTC.

The chain is built from TRBV20-1 and TRBJ1-1; TRBD1 agrees at 8 bases. The length of the CDR3 is 10 residues. V gave up 4 bases and J gave up 8 bases; unmatched junction bases: 0. Germline CDR1 is DFQATT and CDR2 is SNEGSKA (reference sequence). CDR3 loop: CSANRGEAFF. For the CDR3, the DNA is TGCAGTGCTAACAGGGGGGAAGCTTTCTTT.

This clone has only one observation. This chain connects TRBV4-1 to TRBJ1-5; TRBD1 matches 8 bases. The CDR3 is 14 residues long. V gave up 4 bases and J gave up 4 bases; unmatched junction bases: 3. From germline, CDR1 is MGHRA and CDR2 YSYEKL. This CDR3 is CASSRGQENQPQHF. The CDR3, as DNA: TGCGCCAGCAGCCGGGGACAGGAGAATCAGCCCCAGCATTTT.

This clone was observed a single time. The genes are TRBV6-1 and TRBJ2-7; maybe TRBD2 (6 bases). The CDR3 extends over 16 amino acids. V was pared by 1 base and J by 1 base, with 14 bases between. CDR1 MNHNS and CDR2 SASEGT come from the germline V gene. Here the CDR3 reads CASSEEFWGESYEQYF. The DNA of the CDR3 is TGTGCCAGCAGTGAAGAGTTTTGGGGGGAGTCCTACGAGCAGTACTTC.

The chain has TRBV6-6 and TRBJ1-2; D not certain. The V gene's germline CDR1 is MNHNY and CDR2 SVGAGI (reference sequence). This CDR3 contains 14 residues. Trimming removed 4 bases from V and 6 bases from J, with 15 bases in between. CDR3 DNA: TGTGCCAGCAGTTGGGGAGAGGGATCGGATGGCTACACCTTC. This sequence encodes CASSWGEGSDGYTF.

The genes are TRBV7-9 and TRBJ2-2; D may be TRBD2 (6 bases). The germline CDR1 and CDR2 sequences are SEHNR and FQNEAQ (reference sequence). The ends were cut back, 1 base at V and 1 base at J, with 13 bases in the middle. The length of the CDR3 is 17 residues. The CDR3 region is CASSLGVGGMNTGELFF. CDR3 sequence (DNA): TGTGCCAGCAGCTTAGGCGTCGGCGGGATGAACACCGGGGAGCTGTTTTTT. Supplemented by reference TRBV7-9 and TRBJ2-2, the full variable domain reads DTGVSQNPRHKITKRGQNVTFRCDPISEHNRLYWYRQTLGQGPEFLTYFQNEAQLEKSRLLSDRFSAERPKGSFSTLEIQRTEQGDSAMYLCASSLGVGGMNTGELFFGEGSRLTVL.

This chain connects TRBV2 to TRBJ2-7; TRBD1 matches at 7 bases. CDR1 and CDR2 from the germline V gene are SNHLY and FYNNEI. This CDR3 contains 14 residues. J was trimmed by 4 bases and V by 5 bases; bases with no gene match: 8. The CDR3, as DNA: TGTGCCAGCAGTTTAGGACAGGCGACATACGAGCAGTACTTC. Translated: CASSLGQATYEQYF.

This chain uses TRBV18 with TRBJ1-3, with D hard to call. CDR3 length: 16 residues. With 0 bases removed from V and 0 bases from J, the gap between germline ends came to 9 bases. Germline CDR1 reads KGHSH; CDR2 reads LQKENI. As DNA, the CDR3 is TGTGCCAGCTCACCACCGGGCCAGAGCTCTGGAAACACCATATATTTT. This sequence encodes CASSPPGQSSGNTIYF.

The rearrangement links TRBV4-1 to TRBJ2-5, with 10 nucleotides matching TRBD2. Losses at the gene ends were 0 bases for V and 2 bases for J; bases not matched to a gene: 3. The CDR3 totals 16 residues. Germline CDR1 MGHRA, CDR2 YSYEKL. CDR3 residues: CASSQDPTSGQETQYF. The CDR3 DNA sequence: TGCGCCAGCAGCCAAGATCCGACTAGCGGGCAAGAGACCCAGTACTTC.

This clone has just one count. The gene calls are TRBV2 and TRBJ2-3, with D possibly TRBD1 on 5 matching bases. The CDR3 loop spans 14 amino acids. Trimming pared 2 bases from V and 5 bases from J, leaving 11 bases between. CDR1 is SNHLY, CDR2 FYNNEI, per germline. The CDR3 loop reads CASSEYDRRDTQYF. CDR3 nucleotide sequence: TGTGCCAGCAGTGAATATGACAGACGAGATACGCAGTATTTT.

The chain combines TRBV5-5 with TRBJ2-7, with 13 bases fitting TRBD2. V lost 4 bases and J lost 5; bases outside the gene matches: 12. The CDR3 contains 17 residues. The germline V gene encodes CDR1 SGHKS and CDR2 YYEKEE (reference sequence). The CDR3 loop is CASSLRTSGRANDEQYF. The DNA for the CDR3 is TGTGCCAGCAGCCTGAGGACTAGCGGGAGAGCTAACGACGAGCAGTACTTC.